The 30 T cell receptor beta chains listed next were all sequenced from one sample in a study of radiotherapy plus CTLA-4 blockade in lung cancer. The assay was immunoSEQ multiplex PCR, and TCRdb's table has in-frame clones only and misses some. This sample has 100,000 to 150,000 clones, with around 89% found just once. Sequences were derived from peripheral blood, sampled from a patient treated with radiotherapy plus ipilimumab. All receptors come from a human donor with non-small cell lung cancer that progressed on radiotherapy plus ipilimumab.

CDR3 region: CASSEQGAPRNQPQHF. The CDR3 region has the DNA TGTGCCAGTAGTGAACAGGGGGCGCCGCGCAATCAGCCCCAGCATTTT. The rearrangement links TRBV19 to TRBJ1-5; TRBD1 aligns across 9 bases. The CDR3 is 16 residues long. V lost 5 bases, J lost 2 bases, and 7 bases stayed unmatched. The germline gives CDR1 LNHDA, CDR2 SQIVND (reference sequence).

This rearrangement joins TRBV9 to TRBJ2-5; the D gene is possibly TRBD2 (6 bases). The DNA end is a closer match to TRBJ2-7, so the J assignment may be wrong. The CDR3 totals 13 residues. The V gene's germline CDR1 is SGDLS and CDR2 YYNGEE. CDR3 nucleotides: TGTGCCAGCGGGTCGGGGGAGCGCTACGAGCAGTACTTC. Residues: CASGSGERYEQYF.

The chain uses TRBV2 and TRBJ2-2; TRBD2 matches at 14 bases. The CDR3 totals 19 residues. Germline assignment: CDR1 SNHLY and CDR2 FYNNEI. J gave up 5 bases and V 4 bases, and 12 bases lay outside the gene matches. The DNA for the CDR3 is TGTGCCAGCAGTGGGGATAGACTAGCGGGAGGGTCGTGGACCGGGGAGCTGTTTTTT. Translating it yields CASSGDRLAGGSWTGELFF.

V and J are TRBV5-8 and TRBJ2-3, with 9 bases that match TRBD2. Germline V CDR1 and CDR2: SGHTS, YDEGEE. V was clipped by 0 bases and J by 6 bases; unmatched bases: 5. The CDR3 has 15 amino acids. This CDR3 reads CASSLVSGSRDTQYF. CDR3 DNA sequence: TGTGCCAGCAGCTTGGTTAGCGGGAGTAGGGATACGCAGTATTTT.

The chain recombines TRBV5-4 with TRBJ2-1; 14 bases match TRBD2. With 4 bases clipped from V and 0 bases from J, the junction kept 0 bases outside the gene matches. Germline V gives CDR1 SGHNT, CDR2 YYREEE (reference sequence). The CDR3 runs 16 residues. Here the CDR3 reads CASSGTSGSSYNEQFF. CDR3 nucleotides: TGTGCCAGCAGCGGGACTAGCGGGAGCTCCTACAATGAGCAGTTCTTC. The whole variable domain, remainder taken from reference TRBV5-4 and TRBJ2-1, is ETGVTQSPTHLIKTRGQQVTLRCSSQSGHNTVSWYQQALGQGPQFIFQYYREEENGRGNFPPRFSGLQFPNYSSELNVNALELDDSALYLCASSGTSGSSYNEQFFGPGTRLTVL.

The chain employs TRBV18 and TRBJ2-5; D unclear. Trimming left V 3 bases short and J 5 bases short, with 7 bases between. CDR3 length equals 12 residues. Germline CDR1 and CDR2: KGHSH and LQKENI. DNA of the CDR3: TGTGCCAGCTCACCGGTCCGGGAGACCCAGTACTTC. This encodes CASSPVRETQYF.

The DNA for the CDR3 is TGCGCCAGCAGCCACATAGGGGGGGACCGGGGGTTCGAAAAACTGTTTTTT. Translating it yields CASSHIGGDRGFEKLFF. The J gene is TRBJ1-4, the V gene TRBV4-1; TRBD1 is a possible D gene (6 bases). V shed 3 bases and J shed 8 bases, with 22 bases lying between them. This CDR3 has 17 amino acids. CDR1 MGHRA and CDR2 YSYEKL come from the germline V gene.

DNA for the CDR3: TGTGCCAGCCGTGGGGTCCCCCCCTACAATGAGCAGTTCTTC. It specifies CASRGVPPYNEQFF. The rearrangement joins TRBV27 to TRBJ2-1; D unclear. CDR3 size: 14 residues. The V gene's germline CDR1 is MNHEY and CDR2 SMNVEV (reference sequence). Trimming cost V 8 bases and J 2 bases, with 13 bases left between them.

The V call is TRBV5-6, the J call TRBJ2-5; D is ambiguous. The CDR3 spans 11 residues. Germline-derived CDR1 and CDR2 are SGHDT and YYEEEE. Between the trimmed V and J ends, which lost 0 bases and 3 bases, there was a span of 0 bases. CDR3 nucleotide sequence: TGTGCCAGCAGCTTGGAAGAGACCCAGTACTTC. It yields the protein CASSLEETQYF.

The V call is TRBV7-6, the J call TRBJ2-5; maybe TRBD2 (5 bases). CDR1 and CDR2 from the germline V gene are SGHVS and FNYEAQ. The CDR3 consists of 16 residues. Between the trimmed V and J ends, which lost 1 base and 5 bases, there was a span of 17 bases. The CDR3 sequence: CASSLGVASGSETQYF. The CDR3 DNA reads TGTGCCAGCAGCTTAGGAGTAGCAAGCGGTTCGGAGACCCAGTACTTC.

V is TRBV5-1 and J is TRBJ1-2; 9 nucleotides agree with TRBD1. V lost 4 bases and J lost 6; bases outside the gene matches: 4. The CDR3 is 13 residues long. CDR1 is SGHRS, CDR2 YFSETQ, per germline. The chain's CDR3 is CASSTRDRDGYTF. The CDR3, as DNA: TGCGCCAGCAGCACCCGGGACAGGGATGGCTACACCTTC.

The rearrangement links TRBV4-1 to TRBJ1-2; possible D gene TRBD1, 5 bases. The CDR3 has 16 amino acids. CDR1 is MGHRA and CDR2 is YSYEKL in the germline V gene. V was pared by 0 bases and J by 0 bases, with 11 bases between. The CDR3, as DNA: TGCGCCAGCAGCCAAGATCCAGGGTCCGCTAACTATGGCTACACCTTC. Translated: CASSQDPGSANYGYTF.

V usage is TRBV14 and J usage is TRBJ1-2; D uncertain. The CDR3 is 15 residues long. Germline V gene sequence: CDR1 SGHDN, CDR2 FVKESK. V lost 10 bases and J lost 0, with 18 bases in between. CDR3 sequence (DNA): TGTGCCATCCAGACGGGTTTGTCTACTAACTATGGCTACACCTTC. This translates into CAIQTGLSTNYGYTF.

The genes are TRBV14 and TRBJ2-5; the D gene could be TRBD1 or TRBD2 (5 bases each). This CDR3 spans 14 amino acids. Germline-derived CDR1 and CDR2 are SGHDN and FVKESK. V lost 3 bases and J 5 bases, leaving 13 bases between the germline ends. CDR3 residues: CASSHGGGTETQYF. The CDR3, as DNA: TGTGCCAGCAGCCATGGGGGTGGGACGGAGACCCAGTACTTC.

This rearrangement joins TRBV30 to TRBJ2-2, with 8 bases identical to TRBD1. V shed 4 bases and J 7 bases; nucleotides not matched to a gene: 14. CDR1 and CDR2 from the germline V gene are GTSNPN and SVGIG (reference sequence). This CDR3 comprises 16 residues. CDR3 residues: CAWKPPRTGFHGELFF. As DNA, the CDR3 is TGTGCCTGGAAACCCCCCCGGACAGGGTTCCACGGGGAGCTGTTTTTT.

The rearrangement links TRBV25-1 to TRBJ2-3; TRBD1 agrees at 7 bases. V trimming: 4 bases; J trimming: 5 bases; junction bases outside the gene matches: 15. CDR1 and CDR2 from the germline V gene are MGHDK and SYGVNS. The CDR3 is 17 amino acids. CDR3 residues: CASSASWQGVRRDTQYF. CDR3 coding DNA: TGTGCCAGCAGTGCCTCGTGGCAGGGGGTAAGGAGAGATACGCAGTATTTT.

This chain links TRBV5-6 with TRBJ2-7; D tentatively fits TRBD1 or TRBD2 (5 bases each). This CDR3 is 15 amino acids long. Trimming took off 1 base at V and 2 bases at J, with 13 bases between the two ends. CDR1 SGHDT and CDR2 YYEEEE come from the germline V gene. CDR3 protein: CASSLNGGITYEQYF. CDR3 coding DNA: TGTGCCAGCAGCTTGAATGGGGGAATAACCTACGAGCAGTACTTC. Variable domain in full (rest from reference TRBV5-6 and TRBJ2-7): DAGVTQSPTHLIKTRGQQVTLRCSPKSGHDTVSWYQQALGQGPQFIFQYYEEEERQRGNFPDRFSGHQFPNYSSELNVNALLLGDSALYLCASSLNGGITYEQYFGPGTRLTVT.

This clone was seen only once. The CDR3 protein is CASAPREGQGYGYTF. The CDR3, as DNA: TGTGCTAGTGCCCCCAGAGAGGGACAGGGGTATGGCTACACCTTC. The chain uses TRBV12-5 and TRBJ1-2; 10 bases agree with TRBD1. Germline trimming cut 7 bases from V and 5 bases from J; bases unmatched to any gene: 10. Per the germline V gene, CDR1 is LGHNT and CDR2 is FRNRAP. This CDR3 has 15 residues.

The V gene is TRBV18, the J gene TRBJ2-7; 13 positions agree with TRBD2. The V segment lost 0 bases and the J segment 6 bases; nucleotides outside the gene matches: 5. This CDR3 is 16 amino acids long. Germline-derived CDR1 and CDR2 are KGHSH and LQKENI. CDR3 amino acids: CASSPPTSGRAREQYF. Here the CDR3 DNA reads TGTGCCAGCTCACCACCTACTAGCGGGAGGGCCCGCGAGCAGTACTTC.

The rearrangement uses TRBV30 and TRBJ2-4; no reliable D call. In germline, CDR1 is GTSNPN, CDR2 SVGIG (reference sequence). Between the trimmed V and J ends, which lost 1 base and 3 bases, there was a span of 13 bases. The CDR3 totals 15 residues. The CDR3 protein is CAWSAASAGKNIQYF. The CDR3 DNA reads TGTGCCTGGAGTGCCGCGTCGGCAGGCAAAAACATTCAGTACTTC.

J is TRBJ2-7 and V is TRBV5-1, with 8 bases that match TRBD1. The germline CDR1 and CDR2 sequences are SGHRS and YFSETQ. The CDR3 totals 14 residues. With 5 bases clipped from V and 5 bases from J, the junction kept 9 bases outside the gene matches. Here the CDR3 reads CASRSRQGKDEQYF. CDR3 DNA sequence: TGCGCCAGCAGATCCCGACAGGGGAAAGACGAGCAGTACTTC.

The CDR3 loop is CASSDNRQGYNEQFF. CDR3 sequence (DNA): TGCGCCAGCAGTGATAATAGACAGGGGTACAATGAGCAGTTCTTC. This sequence joins TRBV10-1 and TRBJ2-1; 8 bases match TRBD1. In germline, CDR1 is WNHNN, CDR2 SYGVQD (reference sequence). This CDR3 comprises 15 residues. With 3 bases clipped from V and 4 bases from J, the junction kept 5 bases outside the gene matches.

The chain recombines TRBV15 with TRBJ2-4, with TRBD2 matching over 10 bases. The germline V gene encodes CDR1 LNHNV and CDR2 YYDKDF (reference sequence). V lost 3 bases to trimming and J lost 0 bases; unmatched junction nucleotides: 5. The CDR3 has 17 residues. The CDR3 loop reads CATSSLLAGLAKNIQYF. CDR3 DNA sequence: TGTGCCACCAGCAGCCTACTAGCGGGACTAGCCAAAAACATTCAGTACTTC.

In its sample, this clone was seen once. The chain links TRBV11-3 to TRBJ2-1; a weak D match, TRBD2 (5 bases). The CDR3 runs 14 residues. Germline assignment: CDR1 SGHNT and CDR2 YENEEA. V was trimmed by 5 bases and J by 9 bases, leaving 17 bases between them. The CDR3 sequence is CASSPQEVDSEQFF. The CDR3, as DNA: TGTGCCAGCAGCCCCCAGGAGGTCGATAGTGAGCAGTTCTTC.

The CDR3 region has the DNA TGTGCCAGCAGCCAAGTCAAGGGGAAGGGGGAGACCCAGTACTTC. This sequence encodes CASSQVKGKGETQYF. The V call is TRBV14, the J call TRBJ2-5, with D tentatively TRBD1 (5 bases). Germline V lookup: CDR1 SGHDN, CDR2 FVKESK. The CDR3 is 15 residues long. V lost 1 base to trimming and J lost 5 bases, with 14 bases between them.

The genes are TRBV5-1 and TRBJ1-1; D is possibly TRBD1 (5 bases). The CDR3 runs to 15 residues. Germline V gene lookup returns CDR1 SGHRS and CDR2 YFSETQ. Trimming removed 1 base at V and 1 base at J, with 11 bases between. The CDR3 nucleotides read TGCGCCAGCAGCTTGCAAGGGGTGGGGAACACTGAAGCTTTCTTT. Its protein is CASSLQGVGNTEAFF.

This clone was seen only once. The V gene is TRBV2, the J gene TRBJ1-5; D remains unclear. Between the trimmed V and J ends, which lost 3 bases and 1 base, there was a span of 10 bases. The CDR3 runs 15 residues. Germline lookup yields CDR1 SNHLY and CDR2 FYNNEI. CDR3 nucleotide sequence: TGTGCCAGCAGTGACATGGGGAAGAGCAATCAGCCCCAGCATTTT. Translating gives CASSDMGKSNQPQHF.

CDR3 amino acids: CASSTGQGRNYGYTF. In nucleotides, the CDR3 is TGTGCCAGCTCAACCGGACAGGGTCGTAACTATGGCTACACCTTC. The gene calls are TRBV18 and TRBJ1-2, with 8 bases matching TRBD1. The CDR3 length is 15 residues. Trimming cost V 5 bases and J 1 base; bases outside gene matches: 6. Germline CDR1 reads KGHSH; CDR2 reads LQKENI.

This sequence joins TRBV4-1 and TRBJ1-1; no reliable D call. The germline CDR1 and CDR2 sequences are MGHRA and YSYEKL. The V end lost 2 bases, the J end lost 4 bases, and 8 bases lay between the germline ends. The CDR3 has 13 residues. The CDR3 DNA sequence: TGCGCCAGCAGCCAATGGGAGGGCACTGAAGCTTTCTTT. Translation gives CASSQWEGTEAFF.

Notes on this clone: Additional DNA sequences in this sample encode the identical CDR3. CDR3 nucleotides: TGTGCCAGCTCGCCAAGGGACAGGGGGCGTTTCACCGGGGAGCTGTTTTTT. It translates to CASSPRDRGRFTGELFF. The rearrangement joins TRBV18 to TRBJ2-2, with 12 bases fitting TRBD1. CDR1 is KGHSH, CDR2 LQKENI, per germline. Germline trimming cut 6 bases from V and 4 bases from J; bases unmatched to any gene: 9. The CDR3 sequence is 17 residues long.